The next 21 T cell receptor beta chains were all read from a single sample in a study of CD8 T cells in Susac syndrome. Random hexamers primed reverse transcription of roughly 0.45 to 1 ug RNA. TCRdb ran MiXCR on the immunoSEQ multiplex PCR reads and lists one entry per CDR3 protein. The sample lists about 140,000 distinct CDR3 sequences, about 95% occurring once. The sequencing input was CD4+ T cells from PBMCs. The source of these receptors is a human donor with Susac syndrome.

CDR3 coding DNA: TGTGCCAGCAGTTTAGCGACAGCCCAGCCCCAGCATTTT. As protein: CASSLATAQPQHF. The V gene is TRBV28, the J gene TRBJ1-5; D is perhaps TRBD1 (5 bases). Germline CDR1 reads MDHEN; CDR2 reads SYDVKM. The length of the CDR3 is 13 residues. V shed 2 bases and J shed 7 bases, with 9 bases lying between them.

This chain uses TRBV27 with TRBJ1-5; possibly TRBD1 for D (5 bases). The germline CDR1 and CDR2 sequences are MNHEY and SMNVEV (reference sequence). The CDR3 contains 15 residues. The V end lost 3 bases, the J end lost 4 bases, and 13 bases lay between the germline ends. The CDR3 nucleotides are TGTGCCAGCAGTTTGGGACTCATGGGGAATCAGCCCCAGCATTTT. Its translation: CASSLGLMGNQPQHF.

The J gene is TRBJ2-2, the V gene TRBV9; D unresolved. The V gene's germline CDR1 is SGDLS and CDR2 YYNGEE. This CDR3 comprises 19 residues. V lost 0 bases and J lost 1, with 19 bases in between. CDR3 region: CASSVGPGSNTVNTGELFF. DNA for the CDR3: TGTGCCAGCAGCGTAGGCCCGGGCAGCAATACGGTGAACACCGGGGAGCTGTTTTTT.

The V and J genes are TRBV3-1 and TRBJ1-4; D is undetermined. The germline CDR1 and CDR2 sequences are LGHDT and YNNKEL (reference sequence). There are 15 residues in the CDR3. Trimming took off 0 bases at V and 3 bases at J, with 8 bases between the two ends. CDR3 DNA: TGTGCCAGCAGCCAAGATTGGGCCTCTAATGAAAAACTGTTTTTT. Protein: CASSQDWASNEKLFF. Combining the CDR3 with reference TRBV3-1 and TRBJ1-4 gives the whole variable domain DTAVSQTPKYLVTQMGNDKSIKCEQNLGHDTMYWYKQDSKKFLKIMFSYNNKELIINETVPNRFSPKSPDKAHLNLHINSLELGDSAVYFCASSQDWASNEKLFFGSGTQLSVL.

The rearrangement links TRBV12-3 or TRBV12-4 to TRBJ1-5; D call uncertain. V lost 3 bases, J lost 4 bases, and 7 bases lay in between. This CDR3 is built from 13 residues. The CDR3, as DNA: TGTGCCAGCAGTTTGGCGGAGAATCAGCCCCAGCATTTT. Encoded protein: CASSLAENQPQHF.

This clonotype was seen just once. The rearrangement joins TRBV6-2 or TRBV6-3 to TRBJ2-1; D ambiguous. CDR1 and CDR2 from the germline V gene are MNHEY and SVGEGT. Trimming took off 6 bases at V and 2 bases at J, with 5 bases between the two ends. The CDR3 length is 12 residues. Here the CDR3 DNA reads TGTGCCAGCAGCGATACCTACAATGAGCAGTTCTTC. It encodes CASSDTYNEQFF.

V gene TRBV29-1 combines with J gene TRBJ1-1; D is ambiguous. The CDR3 is 11 amino acids. Germline lookup yields CDR1 SQVTM and CDR2 ANQGSEA. Trimming shortened V by 7 bases and J by 3 bases, and 9 bases separated the two germline ends. The CDR3: CSGGQYTEAFF. The CDR3 nucleotides read TGCAGCGGAGGGCAGTACACTGAAGCTTTCTTT. Together with reference TRBV29-1 and TRBJ1-1, the CDR3 gives the full variable domain: SAVISQKPSRDICQRGTSLTIQCQVDSQVTMMFWYRQQPGQSLTLIATANQGSEATYESGFVIDKFPISRPNLTFSTLTVSNMSPEDSSIYLCSGGQYTEAFFGQGTRLTVV.

The chain uses TRBV29-1 and TRBJ1-1, with 10 bases matching TRBD1. In germline, CDR1 is SQVTM, CDR2 ANQGSEA. V shed 5 bases and J 0 bases; nucleotides not matched to a gene: 3. The CDR3 covers 14 residues. The CDR3 here is CSVRQGAMNTEAFF. In DNA form, the CDR3 reads TGCAGCGTTCGACAGGGGGCTATGAACACTGAAGCTTTCTTT. Complete variable domain (other parts from reference TRBV29-1 and TRBJ1-1): SAVISQKPSRDICQRGTSLTIQCQVDSQVTMMFWYRQQPGQSLTLIATANQGSEATYESGFVIDKFPISRPNLTFSTLTVSNMSPEDSSIYLCSVRQGAMNTEAFFGQGTRLTVV.

The genes are TRBV6-5 and TRBJ2-1, with 7 bases identical to TRBD1. The CDR3 has 19 amino acids. Trimming at V came to 6 bases and at J to 3 bases, leaving 20 bases not matched to a gene. CDR1 is MNHEY and CDR2 is SVGAGI in the germline V gene. CDR3 nucleotide sequence: TGTGCCAGCAGATTAACACCTCTCTCAAGGCGGACAGGCTACAATGAGCAGTTCTTC. Translating gives CASRLTPLSRRTGYNEQFF.

In its sample, this clonotype was seen once. This chain connects TRBV12-3 or TRBV12-4 to TRBJ1-5; D remains unclear. The CDR3 is 12 amino acids. V lost 8 bases, J lost 9 bases, and 14 bases lay in between. The CDR3 region is CASAGDGGPQHF. In DNA form, the CDR3 reads TGTGCCAGCGCAGGAGACGGAGGGCCCCAGCATTTT.

V gene TRBV6-1 combines with J gene TRBJ2-7; 9 nucleotides line up with TRBD2. The germline CDR1 and CDR2 sequences are MNHNS and SASEGT. The CDR3 extends over 14 amino acids. Trimming cost V 8 bases and J 5 bases; bases outside gene matches: 10. The CDR3: CASGGRGRADEQYF. The CDR3 nucleotides read TGTGCCAGCGGAGGGCGCGGGAGGGCGGACGAGCAGTACTTC.

The genes are TRBV15 and TRBJ1-2; no firm D call. Trimming took 5 bases from V and 7 from J, leaving 17 bases between them. Germline values: CDR1 LNHNV, CDR2 YYDKDF (reference sequence). CDR3 length equals 14 residues. CDR3 nucleotide sequence: TGTGCCACCAGCTTCAGGACCGGGCAGCCTGGCTACACCTTC. This gives the protein CATSFRTGQPGYTF.

This chain uses TRBV4-3 with TRBJ2-3; 7 bases are shared with TRBD1. The germline V gene encodes CDR1 LGHNA and CDR2 YSLEER. V was clipped by 5 bases and J by 7 bases; unmatched bases: 6. The CDR3 is 13 residues long. CDR3 protein: CASSDRQGNTQYF. The CDR3, as DNA: TGCGCCAGCAGCGATCGACAGGGTAATACGCAGTATTTT.

The chain joins TRBV3-1 to TRBJ1-1; D is undetermined. Trimming removed 2 bases at V and 1 base at J, with 8 bases between. Germline V CDR1 and CDR2: LGHDT, YNNKEL (reference sequence). This CDR3 contains 14 residues. CDR3 sequence reads: CASSQQTRNTEAFF. CDR3 nucleotides: TGTGCCAGCAGCCAACAGACACGGAACACTGAAGCTTTCTTT. The whole variable domain, filled in from reference TRBV3-1 and TRBJ1-1, reads DTAVSQTPKYLVTQMGNDKSIKCEQNLGHDTMYWYKQDSKKFLKIMFSYNNKELIINETVPNRFSPKSPDKAHLNLHINSLELGDSAVYFCASSQQTRNTEAFFGQGTRLTVV.

Only one count was recorded for this clonotype. The rearrangement joins TRBV20-1 to TRBJ2-1; 9 positions agree with TRBD1. CDR1 and CDR2 from the germline V gene are DFQATT and SNEGSKA (reference sequence). The CDR3 sequence is 11 residues long. This CDR3 is CSGGTGNEQFF. The CDR3 coding sequence is TGCAGCGGGGGGACAGGGAATGAGCAGTTCTTC.

J is TRBJ1-1 and V is TRBV30; D gene uncertain. CDR3 length: 14 amino acids. Trimming left V 3 bases short and J 4 bases short, with 15 bases between. Germline assignment: CDR1 GTSNPN and CDR2 SVGIG (reference sequence). CDR3 residues: CAWRTDSWGTEAFF. In DNA, the CDR3 is TGTGCCTGGAGGACGGACTCCTGGGGCACTGAAGCTTTCTTT.

V is TRBV4-1 and J is TRBJ2-5, with 10 bases that match TRBD2. V shed 0 bases, J shed 3 bases, and the junction held 4 bases outside the gene matches. CDR1 is MGHRA and CDR2 is YSYEKL in the germline V gene. This CDR3 is built from 16 residues. The CDR3 coding sequence is TGCGCCAGCAGCCAAGATGCTAGCGGGAGAAAAGAGACCCAGTACTTC. Translated, it gives CASSQDASGRKETQYF.

This clonotype was recorded once. The CDR3 bases are TGTGCCAGCAGCTTGACTGGGCGGGAGAGGAATGAGCAGTTCTTC. Translated: CASSLTGRERNEQFF. The rearrangement links TRBV5-6 to TRBJ2-1, with 7 bases fitting TRBD2. V dropped 1 base and J dropped 7; count of bases not matched to a gene: 8. CDR1 is SGHDT and CDR2 is YYEEEE in the germline V gene. The CDR3 has 15 amino acids.

This clonotype appeared a single time. The rearrangement uses TRBV5-1 and TRBJ1-2; 10 bases are a match to TRBD1. CDR1 is SGHRS and CDR2 is YFSETQ in the germline V gene. The junction had 4 bases not matched to a gene; V was cut back by 4 bases and J by 4 bases. The CDR3 runs 14 residues. DNA of the CDR3: TGCGCCAGCAGCGGGACAGGGGCCTTCTATGGCTACACCTTC. This encodes CASSGTGAFYGYTF.

The chain is built from TRBV18 and TRBJ1-1, with 10 bases identical to TRBD1. The CDR3 spans 15 residues. V was clipped by 2 bases and J by 3 bases; unmatched bases: 3. Germline V CDR1 and CDR2: KGHSH, LQKENI. The CDR3 region is CASSPRQGADTEAFF. The CDR3 DNA reads TGTGCCAGCTCACCAAGACAGGGGGCTGACACTGAAGCTTTCTTT.

This rearrangement joins TRBV20-1 to TRBJ2-7, with no clear D. This CDR3 region has 14 residues. The V end was cut by 5 bases, the J end by 2 bases, with 16 bases between. Germline V gives CDR1 DFQATT, CDR2 SNEGSKA (reference sequence). The CDR3 bases are TGCAGTGCTCTGGGCCAGCTCAAGACCTACGAGCAGTACTTC. This codes for CSALGQLKTYEQYF.